The TCR beta chain under discussion was sequenced for a study of OX40 agonist ivuxolimab in advanced cancers. On the study more broadly: Participants could have had prior anti-PD-1, anti-PD-L1 or anti-CTLA-4 therapy, and roughly 40% had some.

The CDR3 runs to 13 residues. J was trimmed by 4 bases and V by 4 bases; bases with no gene match: 4. CDR1 is SGHNT, CDR2 YYREEE, per germline (reference sequence). Profiling relied on immunoSEQ multiplex PCR, and the TCRdb table lists in-frame clones only, not all of them. The repertoire holds about 56,000 clones, with around 80% as singletons. This TCR came from an adult with an advanced solid tumor such as melanoma, head and neck, liver or kidney cancer. The chain carries TRBV5-4 and TRBJ1-1; 7 bases line up with TRBD1. The source material was CD4+ or CD8+ T cells sorted from blood, sampled in a trial of the OX40 agonist ivuxolimab. CDR3 residues: CASSLNRGTEAFF. As DNA, the CDR3 is TGTGCCAGCAGCCTAAACAGGGGCACTGAAGCTTTCTTT.